The present T cell receptor (beta chain) was sequenced within a study of shared clonotypes between healthy human individuals (dated by TCRdb to 2019 to 2021). Some background on the complete study: A few men and two women, aged 18 to 49 years, made up the cohort. The study deeply sequenced blood TCR repertoires of five healthy adults to estimate repertoire size and the extent of clonotype sharing between individuals. Each donor's leukapheresis produced roughly between roughly 0.85 and 9.5 billion PBMCs. Different laboratories and diverse techniques were used to prepare libraries and sequence TCR repertoires, to increase sequencing depth and limit assay-specific biases.

Broader findings and caveats from the paper: Pairwise subsampling led to the expectation that sequencing depth would affect the degree of clonotype sharing among donors. Sampling was restricted to blood, and TCR repertoires in tissues likely differ from the TCR repertoires found in blood. Because the study included a small number of donors, the genetic and exposure-history diversity represented was limited.

TCR CDR3 regions were amplified from genomic DNA by multiplex PCR using the deep immunoSEQ assay. Extracted genomic DNA from each cell subset was distributed evenly across all wells of several immunoSEQ 96-well plates, and each plate was treated as a replicate. For unsorted PBMC, each replicate PCR was loaded with about 270 ng genomic DNA, equivalent to 25,000 to 35,000 T cell genomes. Ten immunoSEQ deep assay plates were used to sequence unsorted PBMC genomic DNA. The purified libraries were quantified using a Qubit 3.0 fluorometer, sized with a Bioanalyzer 2100, and then quantified again using the KAPA Library Quantification kit. Each immunoSEQ 96-well plate was sequenced on its own single-read 150-cycle Illumina NextSeq 550 flow cell. Processing in the source paper ran as follows. Because the immunoSEQ output held only junctional sequences and lacked quality scores, the filtering could not match the filtering applied to full-length reads. To assign V/J genes and CDR3, sequences were annotated against IMGT germline references using PyIR, a Python wrapper for IgBLAST v1.9. Reads were filtered out if the reads had weak V/J assignments (E-value above 1e-6), no CDR3, stop codons, out-of-frame junctions, or ambiguous translated residues. V3J clonotypes were defined as sequences sharing the same inferred V gene, J gene, and CDR3 amino acid sequence. To compute the percentage overlap between repertoires, the number of shared unique clonotypes was divided by the size of the smaller repertoire. Richness of each repertoire was evaluated using RTK rarefaction, the Chao1 estimator, and Recon v2.1 estimates of unobserved clonotypes. The table comes from immuneACCESS by way of TCRdb, which keeps in-frame sequences with V and J called. Part of the clones is missing from these tables; in studies checked, under half for an unresolved V gene and the rest for unknown reasons. That table gives V, J and clone size, and the DNA gave D and trimming. In all, the sample holds about 480,000 clones, and approximately 79% of those were seen once. The ten largest account for 13% of the sample.

CDR1 and CDR2 (PRHDT, FYEKMQ) derive from the germline V gene (reference sequence). Unmatched junction bases come to 9, with V trimmed by 6 bases and J by 0 bases. There are 16 amino acids in the CDR3, from cysteine to phenylalanine inclusive. The read is trimmed to its CDR3 DNA, 48 bases read in frame from base 1. Concerning this clone itself: Its binding antigen is unknown. No per-base quality is available; no much larger clone lies one base away.

Donors were healthy HIV-negative adults with no recently reported acute infections or vaccinations. Every donor was a Caucasian adult living in Nashville, Tennessee, USA. For unsorted samples, tens of millions of PBMCs were counted, and genomic DNA was extracted using the QIAamp DNA Blood Mini kit. Blood was obtained by leukapheresis, after which PBMCs were separated by Ficoll-Histopaque density gradient centrifugation and cryopreserved in liquid nitrogen vapor phase. The specimen was PBMCs. The chain couples TRBV13 to TRBJ1-1; 8 bases in the junction line up with TRBD1. The receptor was isolated from a woman between 40 and 50 years old in good health. Some clones in this sample may be carry-over from other donors' samples. This receptor carries the CDR3 CASSFGTGPLNTEAFF. The DNA is TGTGCCAGCAGTTTTGGGACAGGCCCTTTGAACACTGAAGCTTTCTTT.